The rows below give T cell receptor beta chains drawn from one sample of a study of early T cells in non-severe SARS-CoV-2 infection. Each CDR3 protein is one row after TCRdb ran MiXCR on the 5' RACE reads. The sample consists of about 56,000 distinct CDR3 sequences, more than 12% of them appearing once. Sequenced here: whole blood, sampled at baseline. The origin of the receptors is an adult who was a healthcare worker with PCR-confirmed SARS-CoV-2 infection or an uninfected control (not recorded which). Both conserved end residues are part of each CDR3. D genes are given only for firm matches. Size tells how often a clone was seen (once, few, many) or the class of an expanded clone, and some rows leave it out.

d_call j_call v_call clone_size cdr3_aa cdr3_nt
TRBD2 TRBJ2-1 TRBV20-1 . CSAIDPPGGPLNEQFF TGCAGTGCTATAGACCCTCCGGGGGGGCCACTCAATGAGCAGTTCTTC
TRBD1 TRBJ2-5 TRBV29-1 . CSTDRGRGETQYF TGCAGCACCGACAGGGGGCGAGGGGAGACCCAGTACTTC
. TRBJ2-1 TRBV3-1 many CASSQGTVTYNEQFF TGTGCCAGCAGCCAAGGGACAGTGACCTACAATGAGCAGTTCTTC
TRBD2 TRBJ2-2 TRBV30 . CAWGTGLAGTGELFF TGTGCCTGGGGCACGGGACTAGCGGGCACCGGGGAGCTGTTTTTT
. TRBJ1-5 TRBV5-5 . CASSLSGQRNQPQHF TGTGCCAGCAGCCTATCTGGACAGCGGAATCAGCCCCAGCATTTT
. TRBJ1-6 TRBV28 many CASGYVSDSYNSPLHF TGTGCCAGCGGGTATGTGTCGGACAGCTATAATTCACCCCTCCACTTT
. TRBJ2-1 TRBV29-1 few CSVGWGHNEQFF TGCAGCGTTGGTTGGGGCCACAATGAGCAGTTCTTC
. TRBJ2-3 TRBV5-1 many CASSAGGDTQYF TGCGCCAGCAGCGCCGGAGGGGATACGCAGTATTTT
TRBD1 TRBJ2-1 TRBV29-1 . CSPETGYNEQFF TGCAGCCCCGAGACAGGGTACAATGAGCAGTTCTTC
. TRBJ1-2 TRBV6-1 . CASSDQGNYGYTF TGTGCCAGCAGTGACCAGGGTAACTATGGCTACACCTTC
. TRBJ2-2 TRBV5-1 few CASSLRGRGSITGELFF TGCGCCAGCAGCTTGCGTGGGCGGGGTTCGATCACCGGGGAGCTGTTTTTT
. TRBJ1-6 TRBV2 . CASSYGTYNSPLHF TGTGCCAGCAGTTACGGGACCTATAATTCACCCCTCCACTTT
. TRBJ1-2 TRBV3-1 . CASRRGQTYGYTF TGTGCCAGCAGGCGAGGACAGACTTATGGCTACACCTTC
. TRBJ1-1 TRBV2 many CASIRIGVEAFF TGTGCCAGCATTAGGATTGGGGTTGAAGCTTTCTTT
TRBD1 TRBJ1-2 TRBV12-3/TRBV12-4 few CASRWTGRPGYTF TGTGCCAGCAGGTGGACAGGGCGACCTGGCTACACCTTC
. TRBJ2-2 TRBV6-2/TRBV6-3 many CASSYLQGLHTGELFF TGTGCCAGCAGTTATCTGCAGGGTTTACACACCGGGGAGCTGTTTTTT
. TRBJ2-1 TRBV6-4 few CASIAGRF TGTGCCAGCATCGCGGGTCGCTTC
TRBD1 TRBJ1-6 TRBV7-4 few CASSSGQVYSPLHF TGTGCCAGCAGCTCCGGACAGGTTTACTCACCCCTCCACTTT
TRBD2 TRBJ2-1 TRBV7-6 . CASSPRGGLSYNEQFF TGTGCCAGCAGCCCCCGGGGGGGACTCTCCTACAATGAGCAGTTCTTC
. TRBJ1-6 TRBV18 . CASSQGFTDNSPLHF TGTGCCAGCTCCCAGGGGTTCACTGATAATTCACCCCTCCACTTT
. TRBJ1-6 TRBV20-1 many CSARIGGPGSPLHF TGCAGTGCCAGAATTGGGGGGCCGGGTTCACCCCTCCACTTT
TRBD2 TRBJ2-2 TRBV7-2 . CASSFLAGSGELFF TGTGCCAGCAGCTTCCTAGCGGGGTCCGGGGAGCTGTTTTTT
. TRBJ2-7 TRBV2 . CASSLRGYRVEQYF TGTGCCAGCAGCCTCCGGGGTTACCGTGTAGAGCAGTACTTC
. TRBJ2-1 TRBV6-6 few CASSPIGRNEQFF TGTGCCAGCAGTCCAATTGGGAGGAATGAGCAGTTCTTC
TRBD1 TRBJ1-2 TRBV7-9 few CASSFRDRDGYTF TGTGCCAGCAGTTTCCGGGACAGGGATGGCTACACCTTC
. TRBJ2-4 TRBV7-9 . CASGMGPRRDIQYF TGTGCCAGCGGAATGGGTCCGCGTCGGGACATTCAGTACTTC
. TRBJ2-4 TRBV5-1 few CASTSGPGAKNIQYF TGCGCCAGCACGTCCGGCCCGGGGGCGAAAAACATTCAGTACTTC
. TRBJ1-5 TRBV27 few CASGAGAGDYGPSNQPQHF TGTGCCAGCGGGGCCGGGGCAGGGGATTACGGACCTAGCAATCAGCCCCAGCATTTT
. TRBJ2-5 TRBV7-9 few CASSLAKGPTIGETQYF TGTGCCAGCAGCTTAGCGAAGGGGCCAACCATCGGAGAGACCCAGTACTTC
. TRBJ1-5 TRBV6-5 few CASSYAAKVGPQHF TGTGCCAGCAGTTACGCGGCCAAGGTAGGGCCCCAGCATTTT
. TRBJ2-1 TRBV3-1 . CASSRSLVRFF TGTGCCAGCAGCCGGTCTTTAGTTCGGTTCTTC
. TRBJ1-1 TRBV5-1 few CASSQLLLQTTEAFF TGCGCCAGCAGCCAACTACTTCTTCAAACAACTGAAGCTTTCTTT
. TRBJ1-6 TRBV12-3/TRBV12-4 . CASSLWQGNSAVSPLHF TGTGCCAGCAGTTTATGGCAAGGGAATAGCGCGGTTTCACCCCTCCACTTT
TRBD2 TRBJ2-3 TRBV4-1 many CASSQVVAGGGDTQYF TGCGCCAGCAGCCAAGTAGTAGCGGGAGGTGGAGATACGCAGTATTTT
. TRBJ2-3 TRBV4-1 . CASSQVGRRTGDTQYF TGCGCCAGCAGCCAAGTGGGGCGGAGGACTGGAGATACGCAGTATTTT
TRBD2 TRBJ2-1 TRBV5-1 . CASSLNALAGRLNEQFF TGCGCCAGCAGCTTGAATGCACTAGCGGGAAGGTTAAATGAGCAGTTCTTC
TRBD2 TRBJ2-2 TRBV6-5 . CASRDLAGRSGELFF TGTGCCAGCAGGGACCTAGCGGGGAGGAGCGGGGAGCTGTTTTTT
. TRBJ2-4 TRBV2 . CASNAVGALRSIQYF TGTGCCAGCAACGCGGTCGGAGCTTTGAGGTCCATTCAGTACTTC
TRBD2 TRBJ2-7 TRBV20-1 few CSAYLAGGTYEQYF TGCAGTGCTTACCTAGCGGGGGGAACCTACGAGCAGTACTTC
TRBD1 TRBJ2-7 TRBV6-5 many CASSYPGGGEQYF TGTGCCAGCAGTTACCCAGGGGGCGGCGAGCAGTACTTC
. TRBJ2-5 TRBV18 . CASSPPVQETQYF TGTGCCAGCTCACCACCGGTACAAGAGACCCAGTACTTC
. TRBJ2-3 TRBV7-2 many CASSQRASTDTQYF TGTGCCAGCAGCCAGCGGGCAAGCACAGATACGCAGTATTTT
. TRBJ2-2 TRBV7-6 few CASSNVDSAVTGELFF TGTGCCAGCAGCAACGTGGACTCAGCGGTGACCGGGGAGCTGTTTTTT
TRBD1 TRBJ2-5 TRBV7-8 . CASSSDREIGETQYF TGTGCCAGCAGCTCCGACAGGGAAATAGGGGAGACCCAGTACTTC
. TRBJ2-3 TRBV29-1 . CSTRPGDTQYF TGCAGCACCCGACCGGGAGATACGCAGTATTTT
TRBD1 TRBJ2-2 TRBV6-5 few CASSLRDRRTGELFF TGTGCCAGCAGTCTCCGGGACAGGCGCACCGGGGAGCTGTTTTTT
. TRBJ2-5 TRBV3-1 many CASSQDLRIQETQYF TGTGCCAGCAGCCAAGATCTAAGGATCCAAGAGACCCAGTACTTC